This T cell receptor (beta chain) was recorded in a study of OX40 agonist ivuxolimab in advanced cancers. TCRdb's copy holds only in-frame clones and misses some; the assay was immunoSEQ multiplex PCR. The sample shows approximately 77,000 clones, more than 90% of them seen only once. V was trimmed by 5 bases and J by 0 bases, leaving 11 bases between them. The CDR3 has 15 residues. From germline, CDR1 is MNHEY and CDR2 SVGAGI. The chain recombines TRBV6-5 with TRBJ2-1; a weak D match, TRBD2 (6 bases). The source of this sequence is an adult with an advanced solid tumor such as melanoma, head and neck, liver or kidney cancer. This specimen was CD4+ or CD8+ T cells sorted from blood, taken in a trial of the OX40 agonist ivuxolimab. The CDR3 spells CASSTLRGSYNEQFF. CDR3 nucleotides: TGTGCCAGCAGTACCCTGCGGGGCTCCTACAATGAGCAGTTCTTC.